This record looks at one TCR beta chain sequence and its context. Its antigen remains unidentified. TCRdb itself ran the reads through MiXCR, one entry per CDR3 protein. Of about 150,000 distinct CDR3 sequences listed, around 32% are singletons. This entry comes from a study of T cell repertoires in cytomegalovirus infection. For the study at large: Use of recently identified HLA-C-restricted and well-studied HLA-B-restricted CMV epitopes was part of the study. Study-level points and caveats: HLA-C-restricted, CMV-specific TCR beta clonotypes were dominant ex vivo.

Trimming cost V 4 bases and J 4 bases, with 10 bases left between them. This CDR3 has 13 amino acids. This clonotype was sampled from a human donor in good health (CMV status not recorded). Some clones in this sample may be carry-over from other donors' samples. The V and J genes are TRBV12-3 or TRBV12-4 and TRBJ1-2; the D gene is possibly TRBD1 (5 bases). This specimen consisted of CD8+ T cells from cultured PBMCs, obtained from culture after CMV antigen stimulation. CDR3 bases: TGTGCCAGCAGTTCTGACAGTTTCTATGGCTACACCTTC. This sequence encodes CASSSDSFYGYTF.